The 14 T cell receptor beta chains below come from one sample, sequenced in a study of immune evolution from preneoplasia to lung adenocarcinoma. Sequenced by immunoSEQ multiplex PCR; TCRdb stores in-frame clones only, minus some. The sample shows some 15,000 clones, roughly 77% of them seen only once. The sample was FFPE minimally invasive lung adenocarcinoma tissue. All receptors derive from a person aged 55 to 79 with lung adenocarcinoma.

This clone was found once. The chain uses TRBV10-1 and TRBJ1-1; 12 bases fit TRBD1. Per germline, CDR1 WNHNN and CDR2 SYGVQD (reference sequence). The trim removed 6 bases at V and 12 bases at J, leaving 8 bases unmatched. This CDR3 has 13 amino acids. The CDR3: CASRARDRGLTFF. The CDR3 DNA follows: TGCGCCAGCAGGGCCCGGGACAGGGGGCTGACTTTCTTT.

The J gene is TRBJ1-6, the V gene TRBV6-6; 8 bases fit TRBD1. Germline-derived CDR1 and CDR2 are MNHNY and SVGAGI (reference sequence). The CDR3 covers 14 residues. The J segment lost 9 bases and the V segment lost 10 bases, leaving 11 bases of the junction unmatched. The CDR3 sequence: CATNRGEGISPLHF. CDR3 bases: TGTGCCACGAACAGGGGGGAGGGGATTTCACCCCTCCACTTT.

This chain uses TRBV4-2 with TRBJ2-7; TRBD2 is a possible D gene (6 bases). Trimming removed 0 bases from V and 6 bases from J, with 15 bases in between. The CDR3 spans 15 residues. Germline-derived CDR1 and CDR2 are LGHNA and YNFKEQ. CDR3 nucleotide sequence: TGTGCCAGCAGCCAAGATCGAGTGACTAGTCCCGAGCAGTACTTC. This sequence encodes CASSQDRVTSPEQYF.

This clone appeared a few times. The chain has TRBV30 and TRBJ1-6, with TRBD1 matching over 7 bases. V gave up 0 bases and J gave up 9 bases; unmatched junction bases: 8. The CDR3 totals 15 residues. CDR1 and CDR2 from the germline V gene are GTSNPN and SVGIG (reference sequence). DNA for the CDR3: TGTGCCTGGAGTGTAAGTAGGGGGCTTAGTTCACCCCTCCACTTT. It codes for CAWSVSRGLSSPLHF.

The chain combines TRBV7-2 with TRBJ1-1; TRBD1 matches at 8 bases. Germline values: CDR1 SGHTA, CDR2 FQGNSA. V was clipped by 3 bases and J by 4 bases; unmatched bases: 10. The CDR3 is 16 residues long. This CDR3 reads CASSFFLRGRVTEAFF. The CDR3 region has the DNA TGTGCCAGCAGCTTCTTCCTCAGGGGGCGGGTCACTGAAGCTTTCTTT.

The chain employs TRBV18 and TRBJ2-7; D remains unclear. Germline lookup yields CDR1 KGHSH and CDR2 LQKENI. Trimming removed 6 bases at V and 3 bases at J, with 9 bases between. CDR3 size: 12 residues. CDR3 protein: CASSVGIYEQYF. Here the CDR3 DNA reads TGTGCCAGCTCCGTGGGGATCTACGAGCAGTACTTC.

This rearrangement joins TRBV10-3 to TRBJ2-3; 8 bases map to TRBD2. Germline CDR1 ENHRY, CDR2 SYGVKD. This CDR3 has 15 amino acids. Losses at the gene ends were 8 bases for V and 2 bases for J; bases not matched to a gene: 9. CDR3 amino acids: CAISPGGANTDTQYF. The CDR3 nucleotides read TGTGCCATCTCCCCCGGGGGGGCCAACACAGATACGCAGTATTTT.

This chain connects TRBV6-1 to TRBJ1-3; D remains ambiguous. The CDR3 has 13 residues. Trimming removed 6 bases from V and 1 base from J, with 7 bases in between. The germline gives CDR1 MNHNS, CDR2 SASEGT. CDR3 amino acids: CASSGRSGNTIYF. CDR3 DNA sequence: TGTGCCAGCAGCGGGAGGTCTGGAAACACCATATATTTT.

The chain combines TRBV4-1 with TRBJ1-5; D uncertain. CDR3 length: 13 residues. Germline CDR1 MGHRA, CDR2 YSYEKL. Trimming took off 0 bases at V and 6 bases at J, with 6 bases between the two ends. Written as DNA, the CDR3 is TGCGCCAGCAGCCAAGACTCAGGTCAGCCCCAGCATTTT. Translation gives CASSQDSGQPQHF.

The chain is built from TRBV28 and TRBJ1-3; no firm D call. This CDR3 is 16 amino acids long. The germline gives CDR1 MDHEN, CDR2 SYDVKM. The V and J ends lost 1 base and 0 bases respectively, with 10 bases between them. The CDR3 reads CASSLSRDYSGNTIYF. For the CDR3, the DNA is TGTGCCAGCAGTTTATCCCGAGACTACTCTGGAAACACCATATATTTT.

The J gene is TRBJ1-2, the V gene TRBV7-9; 7 nucleotides agree with TRBD1. V shed 1 base and J 0 bases; nucleotides not matched to a gene: 2. CDR1 SEHNR and CDR2 FQNEAQ come from the germline V gene (reference sequence). The length of the CDR3 is 15 residues. CDR3 protein: CASSLGDRPNYGYTF. The CDR3 DNA is TGTGCCAGCAGCTTAGGGGACAGACCTAACTATGGCTACACCTTC. Supplemented by reference TRBV7-9 and TRBJ1-2, the full variable domain reads DTGVSQNPRHKITKRGQNVTFRCDPISEHNRLYWYRQTLGQGPEFLTYFQNEAQLEKSRLLSDRFSAERPKGSFSTLEIQRTEQGDSAMYLCASSLGDRPNYGYTFGSGTRLTVV.

V is TRBV27 and J is TRBJ1-5; no reliable D call. CDR1 and CDR2 (germline): MNHEY, SMNVEV (reference sequence). CDR3 length: 13 amino acids. V shed 6 bases and J shed 0 bases, with 6 bases lying between them. In DNA, the CDR3 is TGTGCCAGCAGGCGATTTAGCAATCAGCCCCAGCATTTT. Translation gives CASRRFSNQPQHF.

This rearrangement joins TRBV6-6 to TRBJ2-3; the match to TRBD2 covers 7 bases. The CDR3 consists of 15 residues. The J segment lost 2 bases and the V segment lost 7 bases, leaving 9 bases of the junction unmatched. CDR1 and CDR2 from the germline V gene are MNHNY and SVGAGI (reference sequence). This chain's CDR3 is CASIQAGRATDTQYF. The CDR3 DNA follows: TGTGCCAGCATCCAAGCGGGAAGGGCCACAGATACGCAGTATTTT.

The genes are TRBV28 and TRBJ2-1; TRBD2 is a possible D gene (6 bases). Germline lookup yields CDR1 MDHEN and CDR2 SYDVKM. The CDR3 extends over 15 amino acids. The V gene lost 6 bases and the J gene lost 4 bases, with 16 bases spanning the gap. Here the CDR3 DNA reads TGTGCCAGCAGCCCGCCCGGGGGAGATTACAATGAGCAGTTCTTC. This translates into CASSPPGGDYNEQFF.